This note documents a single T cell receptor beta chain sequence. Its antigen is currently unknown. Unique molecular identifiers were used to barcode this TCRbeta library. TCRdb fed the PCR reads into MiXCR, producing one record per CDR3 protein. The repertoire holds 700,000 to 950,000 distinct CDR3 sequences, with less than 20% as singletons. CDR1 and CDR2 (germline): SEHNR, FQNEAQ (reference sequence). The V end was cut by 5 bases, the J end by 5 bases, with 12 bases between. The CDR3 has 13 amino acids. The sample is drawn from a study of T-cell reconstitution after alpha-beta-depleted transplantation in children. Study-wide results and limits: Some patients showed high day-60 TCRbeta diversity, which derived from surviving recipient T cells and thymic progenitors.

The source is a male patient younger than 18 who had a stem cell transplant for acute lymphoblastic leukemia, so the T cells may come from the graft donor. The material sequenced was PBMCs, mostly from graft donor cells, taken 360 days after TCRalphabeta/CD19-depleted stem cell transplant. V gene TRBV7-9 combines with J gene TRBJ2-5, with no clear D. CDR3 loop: CASSPPGWETQYF. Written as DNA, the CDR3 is TGTGCCAGCAGCCCCCCTGGGTGGGAGACCCAGTACTTC.